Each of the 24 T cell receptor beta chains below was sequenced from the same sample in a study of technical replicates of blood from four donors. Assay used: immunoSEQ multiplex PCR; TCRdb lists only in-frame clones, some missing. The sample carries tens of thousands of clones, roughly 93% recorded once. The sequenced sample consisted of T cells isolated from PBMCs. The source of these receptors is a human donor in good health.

The chain's CDR3 is CASSEFFLAGNTDTQYF. DNA of the CDR3: TGTGCCAGCAGTGAGTTCTTTTTAGCAGGGAACACAGATACGCAGTATTTT. The J gene is TRBJ2-3, the V gene TRBV25-1, with a possible D match to TRBD1 (5 bases). Germline V CDR1 and CDR2: MGHDK, SYGVNS. CDR3 length: 17 amino acids. V shed 3 bases and J shed 2 bases, with 18 bases lying between them.

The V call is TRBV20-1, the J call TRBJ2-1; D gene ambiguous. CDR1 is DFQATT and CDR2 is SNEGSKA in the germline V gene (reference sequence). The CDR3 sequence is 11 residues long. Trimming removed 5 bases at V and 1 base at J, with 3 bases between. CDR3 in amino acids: CSALSYNEQFF. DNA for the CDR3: TGCAGTGCTCTATCCTACAATGAGCAGTTCTTC.

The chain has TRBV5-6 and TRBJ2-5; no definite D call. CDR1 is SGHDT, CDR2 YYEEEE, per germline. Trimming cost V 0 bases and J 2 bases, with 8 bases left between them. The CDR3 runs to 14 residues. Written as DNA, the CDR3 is TGTGCCAGCAGCTTGGTTCTAGAACAAGAGACCCAGTACTTC. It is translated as CASSLVLEQETQYF. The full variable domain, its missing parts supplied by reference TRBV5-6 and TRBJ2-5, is DAGVTQSPTHLIKTRGQQVTLRCSPKSGHDTVSWYQQALGQGPQFIFQYYEEEERQRGNFPDRFSGHQFPNYSSELNVNALLLGDSALYLCASSLVLEQETQYFGPGTRLLVL.

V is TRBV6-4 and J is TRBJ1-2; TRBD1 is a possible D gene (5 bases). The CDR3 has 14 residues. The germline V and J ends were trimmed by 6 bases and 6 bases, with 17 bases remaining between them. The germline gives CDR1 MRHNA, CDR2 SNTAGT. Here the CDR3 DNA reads TGTGCCAGCAGCCAAGGGACCGGGGGGAATGGCTACACCTTC. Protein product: CASSQGTGGNGYTF.

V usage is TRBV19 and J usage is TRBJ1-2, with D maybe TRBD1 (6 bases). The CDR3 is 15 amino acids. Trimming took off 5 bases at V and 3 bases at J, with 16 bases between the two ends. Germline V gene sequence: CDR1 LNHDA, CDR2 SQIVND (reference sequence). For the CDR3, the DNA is TGTGCCAGTAGTGCCCCCGGGACACAGTACTATGGCTACACCTTC. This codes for CASSAPGTQYYGYTF.

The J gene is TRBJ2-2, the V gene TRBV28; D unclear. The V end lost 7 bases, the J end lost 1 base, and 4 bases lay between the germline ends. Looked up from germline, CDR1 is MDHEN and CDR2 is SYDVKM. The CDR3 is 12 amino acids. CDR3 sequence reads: CASTRNTGELFF. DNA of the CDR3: TGTGCCAGCACCCGGAACACCGGGGAGCTGTTTTTT.

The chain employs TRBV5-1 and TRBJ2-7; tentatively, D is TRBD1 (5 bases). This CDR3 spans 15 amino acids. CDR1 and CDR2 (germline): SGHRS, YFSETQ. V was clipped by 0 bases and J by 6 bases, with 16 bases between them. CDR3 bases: TGCGCCAGCAGCTTGGTTGTGCAGGGTCATCGCGAGCAGTACTTC. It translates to CASSLVVQGHREQYF.

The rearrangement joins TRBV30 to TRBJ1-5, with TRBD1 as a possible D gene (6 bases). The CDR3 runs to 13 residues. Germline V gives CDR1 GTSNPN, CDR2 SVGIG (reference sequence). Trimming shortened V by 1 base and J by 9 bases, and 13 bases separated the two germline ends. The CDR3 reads CAWSAHRVLPQHF. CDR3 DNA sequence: TGTGCCTGGAGTGCTCACAGGGTACTGCCCCAGCATTTT.

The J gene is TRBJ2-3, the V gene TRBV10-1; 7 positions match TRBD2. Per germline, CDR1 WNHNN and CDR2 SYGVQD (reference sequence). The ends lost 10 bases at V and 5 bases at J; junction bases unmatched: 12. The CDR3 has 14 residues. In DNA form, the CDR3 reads TGCGCCACCTCCACTAGCGAAGAAGGAGATACGCAGTATTTT. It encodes CATSTSEEGDTQYF.

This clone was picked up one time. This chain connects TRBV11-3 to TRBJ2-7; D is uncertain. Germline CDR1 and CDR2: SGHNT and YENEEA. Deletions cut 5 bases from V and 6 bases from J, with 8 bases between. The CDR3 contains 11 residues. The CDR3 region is CASSTVGEQYF. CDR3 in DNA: TGTGCCAGCAGCACCGTCGGCGAGCAGTACTTC.

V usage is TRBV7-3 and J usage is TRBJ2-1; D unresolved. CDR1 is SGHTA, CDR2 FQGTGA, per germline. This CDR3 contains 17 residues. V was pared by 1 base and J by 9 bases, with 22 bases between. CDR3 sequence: CASSLKESGSPDREQFF. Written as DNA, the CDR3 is TGTGCCAGCAGCTTAAAGGAATCCGGGTCACCGGATCGTGAGCAGTTCTTC.

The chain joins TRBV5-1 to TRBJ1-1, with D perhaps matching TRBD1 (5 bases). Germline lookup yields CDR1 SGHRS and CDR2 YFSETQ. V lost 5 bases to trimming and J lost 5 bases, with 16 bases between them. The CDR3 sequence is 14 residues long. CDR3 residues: CASSFQGDWTEAFF. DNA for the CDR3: TGCGCCAGCAGTTTTCAAGGGGATTGGACTGAAGCTTTCTTT. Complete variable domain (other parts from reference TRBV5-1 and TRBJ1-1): KAGVTQTPRYLIKTRGQQVTLSCSPISGHRSVSWYQQTPGQGLQFLFEYFSETQRNKGNFPGRFSGRQFSNSRSEMNVSTLELGDSALYLCASSFQGDWTEAFFGQGTRLTVV.

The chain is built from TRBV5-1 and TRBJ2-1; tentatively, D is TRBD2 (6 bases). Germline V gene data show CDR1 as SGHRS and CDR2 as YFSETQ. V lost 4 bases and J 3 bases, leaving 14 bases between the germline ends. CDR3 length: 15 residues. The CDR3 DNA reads TGCGCCAGCAGCGAGCAGGGAGGAGGCTACAATGAGCAGTTCTTC. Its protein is CASSEQGGGYNEQFF.

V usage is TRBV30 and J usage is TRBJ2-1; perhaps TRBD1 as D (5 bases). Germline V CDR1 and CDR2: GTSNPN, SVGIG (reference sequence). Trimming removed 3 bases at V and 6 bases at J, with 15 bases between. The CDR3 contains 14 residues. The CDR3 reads CAWSTSQGSNEQFF. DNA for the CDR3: TGTGCCTGGAGCACCTCTCAGGGTAGCAATGAGCAGTTCTTC.

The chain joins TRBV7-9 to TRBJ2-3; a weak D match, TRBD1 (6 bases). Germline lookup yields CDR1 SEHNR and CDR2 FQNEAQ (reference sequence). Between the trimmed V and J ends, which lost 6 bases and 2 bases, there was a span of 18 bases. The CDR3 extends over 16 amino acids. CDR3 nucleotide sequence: TGTGCCAGCAGGAGGGGGACGCAGCGTAACACAGATACGCAGTATTTT. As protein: CASRRGTQRNTDTQYF.

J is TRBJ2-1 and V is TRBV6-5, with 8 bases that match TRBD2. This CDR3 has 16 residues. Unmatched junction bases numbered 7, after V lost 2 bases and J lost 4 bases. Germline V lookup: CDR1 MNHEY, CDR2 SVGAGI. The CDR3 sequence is CASSYISGETYNEQFF. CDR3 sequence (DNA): TGTGCCAGCAGTTACATTAGCGGGGAGACTTACAATGAGCAGTTCTTC.

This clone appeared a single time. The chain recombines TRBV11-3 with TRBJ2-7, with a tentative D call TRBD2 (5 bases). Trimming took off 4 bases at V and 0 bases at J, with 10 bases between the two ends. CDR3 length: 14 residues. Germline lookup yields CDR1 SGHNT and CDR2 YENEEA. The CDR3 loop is CASSSTGSSYEQYF. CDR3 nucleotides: TGTGCCAGCAGCTCCACGGGGAGCTCCTACGAGCAGTACTTC. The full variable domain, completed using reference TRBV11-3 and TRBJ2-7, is EAGVVQSPRYKIIEKKQPVAFWCNPISGHNTLYWYLQNLGQGPELLIRYENEEAVDDSQLPKDRFSAERLKGVDSTLKIQPAELGDSAVYLCASSSTGSSYEQYFGPGTRLTVT.

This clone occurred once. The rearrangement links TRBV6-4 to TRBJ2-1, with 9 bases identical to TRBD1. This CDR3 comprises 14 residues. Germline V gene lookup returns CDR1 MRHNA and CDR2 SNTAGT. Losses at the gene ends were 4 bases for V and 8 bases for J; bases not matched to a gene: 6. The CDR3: CASSAGQGGDEQFF. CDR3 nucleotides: TGTGCCAGCAGTGCGGGACAGGGTGGGGATGAGCAGTTCTTC.

The CDR3, as DNA: TGTGCCAGCAGCCCCCGCGAGGCAGGGCTTGCCTTTGAGACCCAGTACTTC. Amino acid sequence: CASSPREAGLAFETQYF. The V call is TRBV14, the J call TRBJ2-5, with D perhaps TRBD1 (5 bases). CDR1 is SGHDN, CDR2 FVKESK, per germline. V was pared by 4 bases and J by 5 bases, with 23 bases between. The CDR3 spans 17 residues.

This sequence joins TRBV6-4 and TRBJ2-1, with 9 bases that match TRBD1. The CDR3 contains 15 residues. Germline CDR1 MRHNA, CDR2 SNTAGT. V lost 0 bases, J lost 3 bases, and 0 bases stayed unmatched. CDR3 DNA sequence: TGTGCCAGCAGTGACTCGACAGGGGGCTACAATGAGCAGTTCTTC. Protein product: CASSDSTGGYNEQFF.

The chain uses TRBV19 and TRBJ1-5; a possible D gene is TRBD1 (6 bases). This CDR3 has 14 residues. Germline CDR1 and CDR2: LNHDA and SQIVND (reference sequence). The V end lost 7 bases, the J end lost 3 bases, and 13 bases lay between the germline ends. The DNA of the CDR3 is TGTGCCAGTACCCTCGGACAGAACAATCAGCCCCAGCATTTT. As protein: CASTLGQNNQPQHF.

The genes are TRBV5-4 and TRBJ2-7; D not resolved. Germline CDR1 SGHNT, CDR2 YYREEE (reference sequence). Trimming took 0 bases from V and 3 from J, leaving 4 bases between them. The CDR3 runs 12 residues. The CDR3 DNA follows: TGTGCCAGCAGCTTGGATCGCTACGAGCAGTACTTC. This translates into CASSLDRYEQYF.

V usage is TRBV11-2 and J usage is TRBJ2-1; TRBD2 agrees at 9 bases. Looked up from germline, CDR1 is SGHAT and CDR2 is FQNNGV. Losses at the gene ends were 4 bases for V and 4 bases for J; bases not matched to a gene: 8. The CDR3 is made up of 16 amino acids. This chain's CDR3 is CASSSVSAGGYNEQFF. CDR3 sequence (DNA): TGTGCCAGCAGCTCGGTCTCTGCGGGGGGGTACAATGAGCAGTTCTTC.

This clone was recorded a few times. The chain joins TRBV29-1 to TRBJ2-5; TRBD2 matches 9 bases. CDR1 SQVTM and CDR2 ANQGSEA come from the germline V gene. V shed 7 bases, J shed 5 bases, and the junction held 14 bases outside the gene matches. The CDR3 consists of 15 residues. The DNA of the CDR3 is TGCAGCGCTGGAAACAGGGCCACTAGCGGGGAGACCCAGTACTTC. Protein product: CSAGNRATSGETQYF.